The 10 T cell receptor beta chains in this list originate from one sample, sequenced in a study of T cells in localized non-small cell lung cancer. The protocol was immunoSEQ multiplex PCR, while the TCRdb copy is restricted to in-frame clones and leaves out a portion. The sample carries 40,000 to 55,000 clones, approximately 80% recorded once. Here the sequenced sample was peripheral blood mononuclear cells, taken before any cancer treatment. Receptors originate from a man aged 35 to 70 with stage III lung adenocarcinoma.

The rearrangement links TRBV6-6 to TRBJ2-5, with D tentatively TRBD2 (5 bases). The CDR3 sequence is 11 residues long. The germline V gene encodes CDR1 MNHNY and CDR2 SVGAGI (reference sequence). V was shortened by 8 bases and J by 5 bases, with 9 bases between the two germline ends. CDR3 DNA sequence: TGTGCCAGCGCCTCGGGGGAGACCCAGTACTTC. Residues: CASASGETQYF.

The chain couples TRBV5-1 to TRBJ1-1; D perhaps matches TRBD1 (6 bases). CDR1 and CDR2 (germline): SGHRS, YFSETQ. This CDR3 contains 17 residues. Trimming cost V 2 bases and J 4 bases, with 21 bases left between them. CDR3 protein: CASSFVGSGGESTEAFF. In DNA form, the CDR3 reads TGCGCCAGCAGCTTCGTTGGCAGTGGGGGCGAGAGCACTGAAGCTTTCTTT. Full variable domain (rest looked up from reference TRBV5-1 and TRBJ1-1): KAGVTQTPRYLIKTRGQQVTLSCSPISGHRSVSWYQQTPGQGLQFLFEYFSETQRNKGNFPGRFSGRQFSNSRSEMNVSTLELGDSALYLCASSFVGSGGESTEAFFGQGTRLTVV.

The CDR3: CASSPRALPRDLRWEQYF. The CDR3 DNA is TGCGCCAGCAGCCCACGCGCCCTCCCCCGGGACCTACGGTGGGAGCAGTACTTC. The chain is built from TRBV4-1 and TRBJ2-7; D possibly uses TRBD1 or TRBD2 (5 bases each). CDR1 MGHRA and CDR2 YSYEKL come from the germline V gene. Trimming removed 4 bases from V and 7 bases from J, with 29 bases in between. The CDR3 runs 18 residues.

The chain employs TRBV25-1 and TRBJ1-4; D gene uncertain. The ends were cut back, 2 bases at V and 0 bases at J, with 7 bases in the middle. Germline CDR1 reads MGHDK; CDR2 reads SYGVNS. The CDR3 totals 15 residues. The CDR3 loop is CASSEILSTNEKLFF. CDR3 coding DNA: TGTGCCAGCAGTGAAATACTCTCAACTAATGAAAAACTGTTTTTT. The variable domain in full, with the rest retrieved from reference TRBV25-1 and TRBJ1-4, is EADIYQTPRYLVIGTGKKITLECSQTMGHDKMYWYQQDPGMELHLIHYSYGVNSTEKGDLSSESTVSRIRTEHFPLTLESARPSHTSQYLCASSEILSTNEKLFFGSGTQLSVL.

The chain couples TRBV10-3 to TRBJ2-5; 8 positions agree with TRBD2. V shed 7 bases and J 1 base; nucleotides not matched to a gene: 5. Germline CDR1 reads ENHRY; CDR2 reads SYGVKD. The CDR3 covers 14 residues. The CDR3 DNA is TGTGCCATCAAGTTTAGCGGGGCCCAAGAGACCCAGTACTTC. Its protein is CAIKFSGAQETQYF.

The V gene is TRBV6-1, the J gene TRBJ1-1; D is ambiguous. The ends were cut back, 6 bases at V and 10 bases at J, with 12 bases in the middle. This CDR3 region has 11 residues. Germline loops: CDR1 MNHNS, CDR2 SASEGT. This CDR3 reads CASSLNRGAFF. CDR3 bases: TGTGCCAGCAGCCTTAACCGGGGAGCTTTCTTT.

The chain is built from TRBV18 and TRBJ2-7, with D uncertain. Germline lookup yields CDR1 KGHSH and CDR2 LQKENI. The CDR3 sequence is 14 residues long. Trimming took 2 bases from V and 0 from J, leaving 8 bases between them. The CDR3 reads CASSPAQSSYEQYF. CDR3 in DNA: TGTGCCAGCTCACCAGCCCAGAGCTCCTACGAGCAGTACTTC.

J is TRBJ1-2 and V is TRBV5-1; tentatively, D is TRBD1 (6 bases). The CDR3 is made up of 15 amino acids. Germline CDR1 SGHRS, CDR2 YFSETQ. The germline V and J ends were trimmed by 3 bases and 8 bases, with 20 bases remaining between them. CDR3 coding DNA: TGCGCCAGCAGCTATGATTCCGGAAGGGGGGAAGGCTACACCTTC. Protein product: CASSYDSGRGEGYTF.

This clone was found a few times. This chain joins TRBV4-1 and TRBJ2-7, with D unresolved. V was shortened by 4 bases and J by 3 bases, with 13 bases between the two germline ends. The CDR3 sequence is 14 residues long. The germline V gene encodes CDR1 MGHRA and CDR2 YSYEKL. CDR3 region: CASSPQEGGYEQYF. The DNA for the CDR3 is TGCGCCAGCAGCCCCCAGGAAGGTGGCTACGAGCAGTACTTC.

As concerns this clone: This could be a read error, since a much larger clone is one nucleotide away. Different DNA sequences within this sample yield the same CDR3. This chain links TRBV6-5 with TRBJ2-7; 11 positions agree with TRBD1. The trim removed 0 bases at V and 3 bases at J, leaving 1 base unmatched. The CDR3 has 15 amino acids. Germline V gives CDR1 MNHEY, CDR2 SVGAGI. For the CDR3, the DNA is TGTGCCAGCAGTTACTCCGGGACAGGGGGCTACGAGCAGTACTTC. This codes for CASSYSGTGGYEQYF.